This TCR beta chain was recorded in a study of technical replicates of blood from a handful of donors. The ends lost 2 bases at V and 2 bases at J; junction bases unmatched: 0. The germline gives CDR1 LNHDA, CDR2 SQIVND (reference sequence). This CDR3 has 14 residues. Only in-frame clones appear in the TCRdb table, and some are missing; sequencing was by immunoSEQ multiplex PCR. The sample has approximately 69,000 clones; about 96% are singletons. The TCR comes from a human donor in good health. The rearrangement uses TRBV19 and TRBJ2-3; 8 nucleotides agree with TRBD1. Sequenced: T cells isolated from PBMCs. CDR3: CASSIQGATDTQYF. Written as DNA, the CDR3 is TGTGCCAGTAGTATACAGGGGGCCACAGATACGCAGTATTTT.